Shown below are 25 T cell receptor beta chains from a single sample sequenced in a study of blood T cell repertoires in COVID-19. Using immunoSEQ multiplex PCR, the repertoire was profiled, and TCRdb retains in-frame clones only, with some absent. The data show 95,000 to 150,000 clones, just over 85% seen once. The source material was peripheral blood. The origin of the receptors is a man aged 40-49 years with acute or convalescent COVID-19.

This clone was detected only once. The chain is built from TRBV3-1 (or the pseudogene TRBV3-2) and TRBJ2-1, with no clear D. Trimming shortened V by 0 bases and J by 0 bases, and 18 bases separated the two germline ends. The CDR3 totals 19 residues. The germline V gene has CDR1 LGHDT and CDR2 YNNKEL (reference sequence). DNA of the CDR3: TGTGCCAGCAGCCAAGAGTCACCTCTTATCCTCAGCTCCTACAATGAGCAGTTCTTC. Its protein product is CASSQESPLILSSYNEQFF.

With respect to this clone: A much larger clone is a single base away; this may be a read error. The chain couples TRBV6-2 or TRBV6-3 to TRBJ1-1; D gene unclear. Germline V CDR1 and CDR2: MNHEY, SVGEGT. Trimming removed 5 bases from V and 5 bases from J, with 6 bases in between. This CDR3 region has 11 residues. CDR3 bases: TGTGCCAGCAGTCGGGAGACTGAAGCTTTCTTT. Translating it yields CASSRETEAFF.

This sequence joins TRBV14 and TRBJ2-7, with a possible D match to TRBD1 (6 bases). Germline V gene sequence: CDR1 SGHDN, CDR2 FVKESK. The CDR3 is 11 residues long. Trimming left V 4 bases short and J 6 bases short, with 7 bases between. DNA for the CDR3: TGTGCCAGCAGCCCAGGGGCCGAGCAGTACTTC. It is translated as CASSPGAEQYF. The variable domain in full, with the rest retrieved from reference TRBV14 and TRBJ2-7, is EAGVTQFPSHSVIEKGQTVTLRCDPISGHDNLYWYRRVMGKEIKFLLHFVKESKQDESGMPNNRFLAERTGGTYSTLKVQPAELEDSGVYFCASSPGAEQYFGPGTRLTVT.

The chain recombines TRBV6-1 with TRBJ1-5; TRBD1 matches at 7 bases. Germline CDR1 MNHNS, CDR2 SASEGT. The V segment lost 0 bases and the J segment 7 bases; nucleotides outside the gene matches: 6. This CDR3 contains 15 residues. CDR3 nucleotides: TGTGCCAGCAGTGAAGCGGCCGGCAGGGGGCAGCCCCAGCATTTT. It yields the protein CASSEAAGRGQPQHF.

The chain joins TRBV7-9 to TRBJ1-4; 9 bases match TRBD1. Germline values: CDR1 SEHNR, CDR2 FQNEAQ (reference sequence). The length of the CDR3 is 17 residues. After removal of 5 bases from V and 8 bases from J, the junction contained 15 bases not matched to a gene. The CDR3 DNA is TGTGCCAGCAGCGCATTTCCCGGGACAGGGCCAAAGGAAAAACTGTTTTTT. Its translation is CASSAFPGTGPKEKLFF.

This clone was seen a single time. The rearrangement links TRBV10-1 to TRBJ2-3; tentative D call: TRBD2 (6 bases). The CDR3 is 13 amino acids. CDR1 is WNHNN, CDR2 SYGVQD, per germline (reference sequence). Trimming stripped 7 bases from V and 2 bases from J, with 10 bases between. CDR3 amino acids: CASKGTFTDTQYF. In DNA, the CDR3 is TGCGCCAGCAAAGGGACTTTCACAGATACGCAGTATTTT.

The chain is built from TRBV6-2 or TRBV6-3 and TRBJ1-1; no definite D call. The germline gives CDR1 MNHEY, CDR2 SVGEGT. V lost 3 bases, J lost 5 bases, and 16 bases lay in between. The CDR3 is 15 residues long. The CDR3 protein is CASSYEPTLRTEAFF. The CDR3 bases are TGTGCCAGCAGTTATGAACCTACCCTCAGGACTGAAGCTTTCTTT.

The chain employs TRBV29-1 and TRBJ2-7; TRBD1 is a possible D gene (5 bases). The CDR3 sequence is 13 residues long. V lost 6 bases and J lost 5, with 17 bases in between. The V gene's germline CDR1 is SQVTM and CDR2 ANQGSEA. The CDR3 loop reads CSVLTVTSDEQYF. The CDR3 DNA reads as TGCAGCGTCCTGACAGTGACCTCGGACGAGCAGTACTTC.

The chain links TRBV10-1 to TRBJ2-5; a weak D match, TRBD1 (5 bases). This CDR3 region has 15 residues. The V end lost 10 bases, the J end lost 3 bases, and 21 bases lay between the germline ends. The germline V gene encodes CDR1 WNHNN and CDR2 SYGVQD (reference sequence). The CDR3 sequence is CAIDNRRPPKETQYF. The CDR3 DNA reads as TGCGCCATTGACAACAGGCGCCCTCCGAAAGAGACCCAGTACTTC.

The chain joins TRBV5-8 to TRBJ1-1; TRBD1 agrees at 10 bases. The germline gives CDR1 SGHTS, CDR2 YDEGEE. The CDR3 runs to 13 residues. J lost 4 bases, V lost 6 bases, and 3 bases had no gene match. This CDR3 reads CASMWTGGTEAFF. CDR3 in DNA: TGTGCCAGCATGTGGACAGGGGGCACTGAAGCTTTCTTT.

This chain uses TRBV2 with TRBJ2-7; TRBD1 aligns across 10 bases. Trimming took 5 bases from V and 2 from J; bases not matched to a gene: 3. The germline gives CDR1 SNHLY, CDR2 FYNNEI. The CDR3 runs 14 residues. CDR3 sequence: CASSPGQGTYEQYF. The DNA of the CDR3 is TGTGCCAGCAGTCCGGGACAGGGGACCTACGAGCAGTACTTC. The full variable domain, with the rest looked up from reference TRBV2 and TRBJ2-7, is EPEVTQTPSHQVTQMGQEVILRCVPISNHLYFYWYRQILGQKVEFLVSFYNNEISEKSEIFDDQFSVERPDGSNFTLKIRSTKLEDSAMYFCASSPGQGTYEQYFGPGTRLTVT.

This clone was counted between two and nine times. The gene calls are TRBV3-1 (or the pseudogene TRBV3-2) and TRBJ2-1; 11 bases match TRBD2. Germline V CDR1 and CDR2: LGHDT, YNNKEL (reference sequence). The V and J ends lost 4 bases and 5 bases, in that order; junction bases with no gene match: 4. The CDR3 length is 15 residues. This CDR3 reads CASSPSGRLDNEQFF. The CDR3 region has the DNA TGTGCCAGCAGCCCTAGCGGGAGGTTGGACAATGAGCAGTTCTTC.

The V gene is TRBV11-3, the J gene TRBJ2-2; 14 bases are a match to TRBD2. J gave up 6 bases and V 5 bases, and 5 bases lay outside the gene matches. The CDR3 is made up of 16 amino acids. Germline values: CDR1 SGHNT, CDR2 YENEEA. This chain's CDR3 is CASSGLAGGVAGELFF. CDR3 coding DNA: TGTGCCAGCAGCGGACTAGCGGGAGGAGTCGCCGGGGAGCTGTTTTTT.

The V and J genes are TRBV6-2 or TRBV6-3 and TRBJ1-5; D possibly corresponds to TRBD1 (5 bases). From germline, CDR1 is MNHEY and CDR2 SVGEGT. Between the trimmed V and J ends, which lost 1 base and 7 bases, there was a span of 11 bases. This CDR3 is 14 amino acids long. CDR3 sequence reads: CASSYFGEGQPQHF. The DNA for the CDR3 is TGTGCCAGCAGTTACTTCGGGGAGGGGCAGCCCCAGCATTTT.

The chain links TRBV7-9 to TRBJ2-3; TRBD1 aligns across 7 bases. Germline-derived CDR1 and CDR2 are SEHNR and FQNEAQ (reference sequence). With 3 bases clipped from V and 3 bases from J, the junction kept 9 bases outside the gene matches. CDR3 length equals 16 residues. CDR3 DNA: TGTGCCAGCAGCTTTTATCGAGACAGGGTAACAGATACGCAGTATTTT. Translation gives CASSFYRDRVTDTQYF.

This chain joins TRBV14 and TRBJ2-7, with 8 positions matching TRBD2. This CDR3 comprises 14 residues. Germline CDR1 reads SGHDN; CDR2 reads FVKESK. With 5 bases clipped from V and 2 bases from J, the junction kept 5 bases outside the gene matches. CDR3 sequence: CASSYLAGTYEQYF. In DNA form, the CDR3 reads TGTGCCAGCAGCTACCTAGCGGGTACCTACGAGCAGTACTTC.

V is TRBV6-5 and J is TRBJ2-7; possibly TRBD2 for D (6 bases). V was pared by 2 bases and J by 1 base, with 12 bases between. Per the germline V gene, CDR1 is MNHEY and CDR2 is SVGAGI. The CDR3 is made up of 15 amino acids. CDR3 coding DNA: TGTGCCAGCAGTTACCATAACGCGGGGTCCTACGAGCAGTACTTC. This gives the protein CASSYHNAGSYEQYF.

The chain employs TRBV12-5 and TRBJ2-7; D not resolved. Trimming took 6 bases from V and 0 from J, leaving 9 bases between them. The CDR3 totals 13 residues. The germline V gene has CDR1 LGHNT and CDR2 FRNRAP. CDR3 DNA: TGTGCTAGTGGGACACCGAGCTCCTACGAGCAGTACTTC. Residues: CASGTPSSYEQYF. Full variable domain (remainder filled in from reference TRBV12-5 and TRBJ2-7): DARVTQTPRHKVTEMGQEVTMRCQPILGHNTVFWYRQTMMQGLELLAYFRNRAPLDDSGMPKDRFSAEMPDATLATLKIQPSEPRDSAVYFCASGTPSSYEQYFGPGTRLTVT.

The V and J genes are TRBV7-2 and TRBJ2-7; no clear D. CDR1 is SGHTA, CDR2 FQGNSA, per germline. The CDR3 has 12 residues. V was shortened by 1 base and J by 6 bases, with 7 bases between the two germline ends. In DNA, the CDR3 is TGTGCCAGCAGCTTAGGTTTAGTCGAGCAGTACTTC. Translated, it gives CASSLGLVEQYF. The full variable domain, rest sourced from reference TRBV7-2 and TRBJ2-7, is GAGVSQSPSNKVTEKGKDVELRCDPISGHTALYWYRQSLGQGLEFLIYFQGNSAPDKSGLPSDRFSAERTGGSVSTLTIQRTQQEDSAVYLCASSLGLVEQYFGPGTRLTVT.

The chain carries TRBV9 and TRBJ2-5, with 11 bases identical to TRBD1. V shed 4 bases, J shed 1 base, and the junction held 9 bases outside the gene matches. Germline-derived CDR1 and CDR2 are SGDLS and YYNGEE. CDR3 size: 17 residues. The DNA of the CDR3 is TGTGCCAGCAGCAAAGCGCCCGGGACAGGGGGCCAAGAGACCCAGTACTTC. This codes for CASSKAPGTGGQETQYF. The whole variable domain, filled in from reference TRBV9 and TRBJ2-5, reads DSGVTQTPKHLITATGQRVTLRCSPRSGDLSVYWYQQSLDQGLQFLIQYYNGEERAKGNILERFSAQQFPDLHSELNLSSLELGDSALYFCASSKAPGTGGQETQYFGPGTRLLVL.

The chain carries TRBV30 and TRBJ2-7, with D uncertain. V was shortened by 1 base and J by 4 bases, with 14 bases between the two germline ends. There are 14 residues in the CDR3. Germline CDR1 is GTSNPN and CDR2 is SVGIG (reference sequence). The chain's CDR3 is CAWSGWPIPYEQYF. DNA for the CDR3: TGTGCCTGGAGTGGTTGGCCGATCCCTTACGAGCAGTACTTC.

This chain links TRBV7-9 with TRBJ1-1; 7 nucleotides agree with TRBD1. CDR3 length: 15 residues. With 3 bases clipped from V and 4 bases from J, the junction kept 8 bases outside the gene matches. CDR1 and CDR2 (germline): SEHNR, FQNEAQ (reference sequence). The CDR3 DNA reads as TGTGCCAGCAGCTTTAGTACAGGGGTGGGCACTGAAGCTTTCTTT. It yields the protein CASSFSTGVGTEAFF.

This sequence joins TRBV12-5 and TRBJ1-2, with 7 bases aligning to TRBD1. Germline lookup yields CDR1 LGHNT and CDR2 FRNRAP. V shed 3 bases and J 2 bases; nucleotides not matched to a gene: 9. This CDR3 is built from 16 residues. CDR3 region: CASGFPPTGVNYGYTF. The DNA of the CDR3 is TGTGCTAGTGGTTTTCCCCCCACAGGGGTGAACTATGGCTACACCTTC.

The genes are TRBV2 and TRBJ1-5, with 8 bases aligning to TRBD1. CDR1 is SNHLY and CDR2 is FYNNEI in the germline V gene. The junction had 4 bases not matched to a gene; V was cut back by 6 bases and J by 0 bases. The CDR3 extends over 15 amino acids. The CDR3, as DNA: TGTGCCAGCAGATACAGGGGGGATAGCAATCAGCCCCAGCATTTT. Protein sequence: CASRYRGDSNQPQHF.

The chain employs TRBV6-5 and TRBJ2-2; a possible D gene is TRBD1 (6 bases). Germline V gene data show CDR1 as MNHEY and CDR2 as SVGAGI. There are 13 residues in the CDR3. The V and J ends lost 6 bases and 5 bases respectively, with 10 bases between them. The chain's CDR3 is CASRIDRTGELFF. The DNA of the CDR3 is TGTGCCAGCAGAATCGACAGGACCGGGGAGCTGTTTTTT.